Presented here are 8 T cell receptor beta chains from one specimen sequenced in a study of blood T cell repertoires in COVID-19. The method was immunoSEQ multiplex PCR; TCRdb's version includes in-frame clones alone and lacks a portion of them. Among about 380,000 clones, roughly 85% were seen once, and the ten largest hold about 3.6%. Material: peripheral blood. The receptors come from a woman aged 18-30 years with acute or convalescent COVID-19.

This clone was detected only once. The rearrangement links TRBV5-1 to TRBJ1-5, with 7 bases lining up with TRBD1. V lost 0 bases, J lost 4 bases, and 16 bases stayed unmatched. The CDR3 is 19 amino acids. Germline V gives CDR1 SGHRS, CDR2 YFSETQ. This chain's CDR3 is CASSLAARQYRGWNQPQHF. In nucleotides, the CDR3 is TGCGCCAGCAGCTTGGCGGCCCGCCAATACAGGGGTTGGAATCAGCCCCAGCATTTT.

The chain's CDR3 is CASSIGWGNQPQHF. The DNA for the CDR3 is TGTGCCAGTAGTATCGGGTGGGGCAATCAGCCCCAGCATTTT. The V and J genes are TRBV19 and TRBJ1-5; D uncertain. Germline V CDR1 and CDR2: LNHDA, SQIVND (reference sequence). The V end lost 3 bases, the J end lost 2 bases, and 8 bases lay between the germline ends. This CDR3 comprises 14 residues.

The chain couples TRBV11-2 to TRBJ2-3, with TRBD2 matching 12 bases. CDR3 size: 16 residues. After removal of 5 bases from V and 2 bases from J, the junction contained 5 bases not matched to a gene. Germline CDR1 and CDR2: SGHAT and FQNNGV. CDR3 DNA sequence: TGTGCCAGCAGCCCACGGACTAGCGGGAACACAGATACGCAGTATTTT. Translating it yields CASSPRTSGNTDTQYF.

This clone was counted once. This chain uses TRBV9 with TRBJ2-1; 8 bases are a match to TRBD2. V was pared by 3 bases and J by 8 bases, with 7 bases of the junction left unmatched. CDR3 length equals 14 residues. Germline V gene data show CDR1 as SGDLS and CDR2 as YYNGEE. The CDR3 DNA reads TGTGCCAGCAGCGCCGGGGGGGTTAAAGATGAGCAGTTCTTC. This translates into CASSAGGVKDEQFF.

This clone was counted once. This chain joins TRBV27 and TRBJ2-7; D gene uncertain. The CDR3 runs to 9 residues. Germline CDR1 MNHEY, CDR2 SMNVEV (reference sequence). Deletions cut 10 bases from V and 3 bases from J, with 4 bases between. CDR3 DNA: TGTGCCAACTTCTACGAGCAGTACTTC. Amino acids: CANFYEQYF.

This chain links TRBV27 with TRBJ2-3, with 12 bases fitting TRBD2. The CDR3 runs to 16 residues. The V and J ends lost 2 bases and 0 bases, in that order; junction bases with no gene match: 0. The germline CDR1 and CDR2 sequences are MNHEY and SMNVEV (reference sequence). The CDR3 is CASSLTSGGSTDTQYF. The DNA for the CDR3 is TGTGCCAGCAGTTTAACTAGCGGGGGGAGCACAGATACGCAGTATTTT.

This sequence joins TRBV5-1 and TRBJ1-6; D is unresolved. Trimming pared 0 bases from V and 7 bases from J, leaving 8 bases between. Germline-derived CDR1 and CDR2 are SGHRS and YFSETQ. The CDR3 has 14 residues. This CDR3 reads CASSLDSENSPLHF. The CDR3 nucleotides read TGCGCCAGCAGCTTGGACAGTGAGAATTCACCCCTCCACTTT. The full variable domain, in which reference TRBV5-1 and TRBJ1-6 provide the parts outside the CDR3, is KAGVTQTPRYLIKTRGQQVTLSCSPISGHRSVSWYQQTPGQGLQFLFEYFSETQRNKGNFPGRFSGRQFSNSRSEMNVSTLELGDSALYLCASSLDSENSPLHFGNGTRLTVT.

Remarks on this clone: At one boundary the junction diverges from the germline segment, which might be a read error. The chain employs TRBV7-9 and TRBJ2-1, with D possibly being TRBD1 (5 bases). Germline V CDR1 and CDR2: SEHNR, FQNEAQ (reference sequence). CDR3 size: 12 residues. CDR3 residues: CIGQDKYNEQFF. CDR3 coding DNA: TGCATCGGGCAGGACAAGTACAATGAGCAGTTCTTC.